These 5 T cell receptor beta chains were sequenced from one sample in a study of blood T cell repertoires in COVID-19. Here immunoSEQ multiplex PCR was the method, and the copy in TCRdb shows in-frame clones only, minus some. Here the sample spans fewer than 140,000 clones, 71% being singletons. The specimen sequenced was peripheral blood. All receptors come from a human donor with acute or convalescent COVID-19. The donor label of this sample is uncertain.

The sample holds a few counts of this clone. In DNA form, the CDR3 reads TGTGCCAGTAGTATAACAGGTTTTAACACTGAAGCTTTCTTT. It codes for CASSITGFNTEAFF. V gene TRBV19 combines with J gene TRBJ1-1; TRBD1 is a possible D gene (5 bases). Germline assignment: CDR1 LNHDA and CDR2 SQIVND (reference sequence). V lost 2 bases and J 2 bases, leaving 9 bases between the germline ends. This CDR3 is built from 14 residues.

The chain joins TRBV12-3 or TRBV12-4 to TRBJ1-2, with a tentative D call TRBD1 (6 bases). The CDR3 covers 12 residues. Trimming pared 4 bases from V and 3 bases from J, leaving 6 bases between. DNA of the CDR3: TGTGCCAGCAGTTCAGGGGACTATGGCTACACCTTC. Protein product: CASSSGDYGYTF.

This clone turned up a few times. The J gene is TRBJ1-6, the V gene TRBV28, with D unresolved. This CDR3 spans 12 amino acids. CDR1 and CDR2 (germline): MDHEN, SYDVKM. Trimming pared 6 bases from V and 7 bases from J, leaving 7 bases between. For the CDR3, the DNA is TGTGCCAGCAGACCCGGGAATTCACCCCTCCACTTT. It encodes CASRPGNSPLHF.

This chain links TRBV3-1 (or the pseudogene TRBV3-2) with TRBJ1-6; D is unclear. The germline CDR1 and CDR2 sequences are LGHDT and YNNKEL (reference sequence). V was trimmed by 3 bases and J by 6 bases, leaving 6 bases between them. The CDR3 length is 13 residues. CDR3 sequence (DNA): TGTGCCAGCAGCCAGAGGGCTAATTCACCCCTCCACTTT. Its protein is CASSQRANSPLHF.

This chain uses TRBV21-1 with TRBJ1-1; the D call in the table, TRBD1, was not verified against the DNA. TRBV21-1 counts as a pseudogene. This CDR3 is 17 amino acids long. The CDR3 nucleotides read TGTGCCAGCAGCTCAAGGGGGCCCGGAGGGGAGAACACTGAAGCTTTCTTT. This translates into CASSSRGPGGENTEAFF.